What follows are 28 T cell receptor beta chains derived from one specimen sequenced in a study of blood T cell repertoires in COVID-19. Produced via immunoSEQ multiplex PCR; TCRdb's table is partial and in-frame only. The sample carries over 200,000 clones, about 83% recorded once. The sequenced material came from peripheral blood. The receptors were gathered from a man older than 75 with acute or convalescent COVID-19.

CDR3 bases: TGTGCCAGCAGTTTCCTAGCGGGAGGATTCAATGAGCAGTTCTTC. Its translation: CASSFLAGGFNEQFF. This sequence joins TRBV6-5 and TRBJ2-1, with TRBD2 matching 11 bases. With 4 bases clipped from V and 6 bases from J, the junction kept 5 bases outside the gene matches. The CDR3 contains 15 residues. Germline-derived CDR1 and CDR2 are MNHEY and SVGAGI.

This clone was seen a handful of times. J is TRBJ1-2 and V is TRBV9; D unresolved. Germline loops: CDR1 SGDLS, CDR2 YYNGEE. V lost 0 bases, J lost 5 bases, and 8 bases lay in between. The CDR3 contains 13 residues. The CDR3 DNA is TGTGCCAGCAGCGTAGCCCCCCGGTATGGCTACACCTTC. It yields the protein CASSVAPRYGYTF.

The V gene is TRBV19, the J gene TRBJ1-5; D is unresolved. The CDR3 has 15 residues. The germline CDR1 and CDR2 sequences are LNHDA and SQIVND (reference sequence). Trimming removed 0 bases at V and 3 bases at J, with 9 bases between. The CDR3 spells CASSIDRSDNQPQHF. The CDR3 DNA follows: TGTGCCAGTAGTATAGATCGGAGTGACAATCAGCCCCAGCATTTT.

The chain employs TRBV19 and TRBJ1-3; D is perhaps TRBD1 (6 bases). The V and J ends lost 4 bases and 0 bases respectively, with 13 bases between them. CDR3 length: 16 residues. Germline CDR1 and CDR2: LNHDA and SQIVND (reference sequence). The chain's CDR3 is CASSTSDRFSGNTIYF. CDR3 coding DNA: TGTGCCAGTAGTACGTCGGACAGATTCTCTGGAAACACCATATATTTT.

The V gene is TRBV29-1, the J gene TRBJ1-4; 8 bases are a match to TRBD1. V lost 1 base, J lost 8 bases, and 6 bases stayed unmatched. CDR1 is SQVTM and CDR2 is ANQGSEA in the germline V gene. CDR3 length: 14 amino acids. The CDR3 nucleotides read TGCAGCGTTGAAGGACAGGGGAGCGGCGAAAAACTGTTTTTT. Translating it yields CSVEGQGSGEKLFF.

V is TRBV10-3 and J is TRBJ1-2; 8 nucleotides line up with TRBD1. The trim removed 6 bases at V and 5 bases at J, leaving 8 bases unmatched. The CDR3 contains 14 residues. CDR1 is ENHRY, CDR2 SYGVKD, per germline. This CDR3 reads CAIRDRVIVYGYTF. The CDR3, as DNA: TGTGCCATCAGGGACAGGGTAATAGTTTATGGCTACACCTTC.

This chain uses TRBV21-1 with TRBJ2-7; the table gives TRBD2 as D, unverified against the DNA. TRBV21-1 is annotated as a pseudogene. CDR3 length: 19 amino acids. CDR3 sequence reads: CASSKFPDNGASGTYEQYF. Written as DNA, the CDR3 is TGTGCCAGCAGCAAATTTCCGGATAATGGGGCTAGCGGTACCTACGAGCAGTACTTC.

The rearrangement uses TRBV5-1 and TRBJ1-4; TRBD1 is a possible D gene (6 bases). CDR3 length: 15 amino acids. CDR1 and CDR2 from the germline V gene are SGHRS and YFSETQ. V lost 4 bases and J lost 4, with 14 bases in between. The chain's CDR3 is CASSLYRANNEKLFF. The DNA of the CDR3 is TGCGCCAGCAGCCTCTACAGGGCAAATAATGAAAAACTGTTTTTT. Based on the CDR3 plus reference TRBV5-1 and TRBJ1-4, the full variable domain is KAGVTQTPRYLIKTRGQQVTLSCSPISGHRSVSWYQQTPGQGLQFLFEYFSETQRNKGNFPGRFSGRQFSNSRSEMNVSTLELGDSALYLCASSLYRANNEKLFFGSGTQLSVL.

This chain links TRBV14 with TRBJ2-3, with D unresolved. The CDR3 has 13 amino acids. Germline values: CDR1 SGHDN, CDR2 FVKESK. V was trimmed by 2 bases and J by 1 base, leaving 4 bases between them. The CDR3 nucleotides are TGTGCCAGCAGCCAACAGGGCACAGATACGCAGTATTTT. It translates to CASSQQGTDTQYF.

The chain has TRBV28 and TRBJ1-1; 8 bases map to TRBD1. The CDR3 extends over 13 amino acids. With 10 bases clipped from V and 4 bases from J, the junction kept 8 bases outside the gene matches. Germline lookup yields CDR1 MDHEN and CDR2 SYDVKM. The CDR3 here is CATQTGVVTEAFF. The DNA of the CDR3 is TGTGCCACCCAGACAGGGGTTGTCACTGAAGCTTTCTTT.

V usage is TRBV5-1 and J usage is TRBJ2-7, with TRBD1 matching over 9 bases. Germline values: CDR1 SGHRS, CDR2 YFSETQ. V shed 2 bases and J 5 bases; nucleotides not matched to a gene: 5. The CDR3 runs 14 residues. The CDR3 region is CASSLTGTGNEQYF. The CDR3, as DNA: TGCGCCAGCAGCTTAACCGGGACAGGGAACGAGCAGTACTTC.

The V gene is TRBV2, the J gene TRBJ1-4, with 9 bases aligning to TRBD1. This CDR3 is 14 amino acids long. Germline trimming cut 7 bases from V and 6 bases from J; bases unmatched to any gene: 6. Germline CDR1 is SNHLY and CDR2 is FYNNEI. CDR3 loop: CASNIDRGYEKLFF. CDR3 bases: TGTGCCAGCAATATCGACAGGGGGTATGAAAAACTGTTTTTT.

The rearrangement links TRBV19 to TRBJ2-4; D gene uncertain. V shed 5 bases and J shed 3 bases, with 14 bases lying between them. CDR1 and CDR2 (germline): LNHDA, SQIVND (reference sequence). CDR3 length equals 15 residues. CDR3 sequence (DNA): TGTGCCAGTAGTGCGGCAGACTTTGGCAAAAACATTCAGTACTTC. Protein product: CASSAADFGKNIQYF.

This clone was seen a single time. The chain carries TRBV7-9 and TRBJ2-7, with D possibly being TRBD2 (6 bases). The CDR3 totals 13 residues. Germline V gene data show CDR1 as SEHNR and CDR2 as FQNEAQ (reference sequence). V gave up 5 bases and J gave up 6 bases, with 14 bases separating them. In DNA, the CDR3 is TGTGCCAGCAGCCCCGGGAGTATGGGCGAGCAGTACTTC. Its protein product is CASSPGSMGEQYF.

This clone was seen a handful of times. DNA of the CDR3: TGTGCCAGCAGCCCGGGACAAAGTAACTATGGCTACACCTTC. Encoded protein: CASSPGQSNYGYTF. The chain joins TRBV5-5 to TRBJ1-2; TRBD1 might be the D (6 bases). V dropped 4 bases and J dropped 1 base, with 11 bases sitting between them. CDR3 length: 14 amino acids. Per the germline V gene, CDR1 is SGHKS and CDR2 is YYEKEE (reference sequence).

This chain uses TRBV6-6 with TRBJ2-7; 13 bases agree with TRBD2. The CDR3 has 15 amino acids. V lost 5 bases to trimming and J lost 3 bases; unmatched junction nucleotides: 4. CDR1 is MNHNY, CDR2 SVGAGI, per germline (reference sequence). CDR3: CASSRTSGSIYEQYF. DNA for the CDR3: TGTGCCAGCAGTAGGACTAGCGGGAGTATCTACGAGCAGTACTTC.

The gene calls are TRBV28 and TRBJ2-6; the match to TRBD1 covers 9 bases. V shed 6 bases and J 0 bases; nucleotides not matched to a gene: 9. CDR3 size: 18 residues. The germline CDR1 and CDR2 sequences are MDHEN and SYDVKM. The CDR3 DNA reads as TGTGCCAGCAGCACCGGGACAGGGACCTACTCTGGGGCCAACGTCCTGACTTTC. The encoded protein is CASSTGTGTYSGANVLTF.

The chain couples TRBV19 to TRBJ1-1; D is unresolved. V was cut by 8 bases and J by 4 bases, with 26 bases left in between. Germline CDR1 is LNHDA and CDR2 is SQIVND (reference sequence). The CDR3 runs 17 residues. CDR3 nucleotides: TGTGCCAGTTCGCCCGCCGCGCGAAGTGAGGGTCGCACTGAAGCTTTCTTT. This encodes CASSPAARSEGRTEAFF.

This chain joins TRBV24-1 and TRBJ2-5; D perhaps matches TRBD2 (5 bases). The germline gives CDR1 KGHDR, CDR2 SFDVKD. The CDR3 has 13 amino acids. V lost 3 bases, J lost 4 bases, and 8 bases lay in between. The CDR3 reads CATSDDAGETQYF. CDR3 DNA: TGTGCCACCAGTGATGATGCGGGAGAGACCCAGTACTTC.

This chain connects TRBV5-1 to TRBJ2-7, with 15 bases that match TRBD2. In germline, CDR1 is SGHRS, CDR2 YFSETQ. Unmatched junction bases numbered 9, after V lost 1 base and J lost 10 bases. The CDR3 length is 16 residues. This chain's CDR3 is CASSLLGLAGGMEQYF. DNA for the CDR3: TGCGCCAGCAGCTTGTTGGGACTAGCGGGAGGAATGGAACAGTACTTC. The full variable domain, completed using reference TRBV5-1 and TRBJ2-7, is KAGVTQTPRYLIKTRGQQVTLSCSPISGHRSVSWYQQTPGQGLQFLFEYFSETQRNKGNFPGRFSGRQFSNSRSEMNVSTLELGDSALYLCASSLLGLAGGMEQYFGPGTRLTVT.

The CDR3 sequence is CASSYQSTGPGTEAFF. CDR3 in DNA: TGTGCCAGCAGTTACCAATCGACAGGGCCGGGCACTGAAGCTTTCTTT. This chain joins TRBV6-5 and TRBJ1-1, with 7 bases fitting TRBD1. Germline V gives CDR1 MNHEY, CDR2 SVGAGI. The CDR3 contains 16 residues. Trimming took 2 bases from V and 4 from J; bases not matched to a gene: 10.

The gene calls are TRBV28 and TRBJ1-1, with TRBD1 matching over 7 bases. V gave up 8 bases and J gave up 1 base; unmatched junction bases: 10. The CDR3 has 15 residues. Germline CDR1 and CDR2: MDHEN and SYDVKM. The CDR3 reads CASHILGTANTEAFF. The CDR3 bases are TGTGCCAGCCACATTCTTGGGACAGCGAACACTGAAGCTTTCTTT.

This chain connects TRBV18 to TRBJ2-1, with 10 positions matching TRBD2. Germline V CDR1 and CDR2: KGHSH, LQKENI. Trimming removed 3 bases from V and 5 bases from J; junction bases left unmatched: 4. The CDR3 is made up of 15 amino acids. This chain's CDR3 is CASSPGTSDNNEQFF. The CDR3 DNA is TGTGCCAGCTCACCGGGGACTAGCGACAACAATGAGCAGTTCTTC.

This CDR3 is CASSRSGLASYEQYF. The CDR3 DNA is TGTGCCAGCAGCAGAAGTGGACTAGCGTCCTACGAGCAGTACTTC. The chain recombines TRBV28 with TRBJ2-7, with 9 bases identical to TRBD2. Germline loops: CDR1 MDHEN, CDR2 SYDVKM. The CDR3 has 15 residues. V shed 6 bases, J shed 1 base, and the junction held 7 bases outside the gene matches.

In this sample, this clone turned up a few times. The CDR3 bases are TGTGCCAGCACCCCACGCGTCTCTGAAGCTTTCTTT. The encoded protein is CASTPRVSEAFF. V is TRBV13 and J is TRBJ1-1; D is unclear. Trimming removed 7 bases at V and 6 bases at J, with 12 bases between. Germline V gives CDR1 PRHDT, CDR2 FYEKMQ (reference sequence). The CDR3 is made up of 12 amino acids.

As to this clone: This specimen includes other DNA sequences encoding the same CDR3. The chain carries TRBV5-5 and TRBJ2-2; the match to TRBD1 covers 7 bases. The CDR3 is made up of 15 amino acids. V lost 5 bases and J lost 1; bases outside the gene matches: 5. CDR1 is SGHKS and CDR2 is YYEKEE in the germline V gene (reference sequence). CDR3 amino acids: CASRVGQLNTGELFF. As DNA, the CDR3 is TGTGCCAGCAGAGTGGGACAGCTGAACACCGGGGAGCTGTTTTTT.

The rearrangement links TRBV5-1 to TRBJ1-5; TRBD1 is a possible D gene (5 bases). CDR1 and CDR2 from the germline V gene are SGHRS and YFSETQ. This CDR3 spans 15 amino acids. V was shortened by 4 bases and J by 2 bases, with 13 bases between the two germline ends. CDR3 in amino acids: CASSKDSRGNQPQHF. The CDR3, as DNA: TGCGCCAGCAGCAAAGACAGTAGAGGCAATCAGCCCCAGCATTTT. Filled out from reference TRBV5-1 and TRBJ1-5, the complete variable domain reads KAGVTQTPRYLIKTRGQQVTLSCSPISGHRSVSWYQQTPGQGLQFLFEYFSETQRNKGNFPGRFSGRQFSNSRSEMNVSTLELGDSALYLCASSKDSRGNQPQHFGDGTRLSIL.

The chain employs TRBV5-1 and TRBJ2-7; a weak D match, TRBD1 (6 bases). The CDR3 is 15 amino acids. Germline V gene sequence: CDR1 SGHRS, CDR2 YFSETQ. The germline V and J ends were trimmed by 1 base and 1 base, with 12 bases remaining between them. In DNA, the CDR3 is TGCGCCAGCAGCTTGCTTACAGGGAGTTCCTACGAGCAGTACTTC. Amino acids: CASSLLTGSSYEQYF.